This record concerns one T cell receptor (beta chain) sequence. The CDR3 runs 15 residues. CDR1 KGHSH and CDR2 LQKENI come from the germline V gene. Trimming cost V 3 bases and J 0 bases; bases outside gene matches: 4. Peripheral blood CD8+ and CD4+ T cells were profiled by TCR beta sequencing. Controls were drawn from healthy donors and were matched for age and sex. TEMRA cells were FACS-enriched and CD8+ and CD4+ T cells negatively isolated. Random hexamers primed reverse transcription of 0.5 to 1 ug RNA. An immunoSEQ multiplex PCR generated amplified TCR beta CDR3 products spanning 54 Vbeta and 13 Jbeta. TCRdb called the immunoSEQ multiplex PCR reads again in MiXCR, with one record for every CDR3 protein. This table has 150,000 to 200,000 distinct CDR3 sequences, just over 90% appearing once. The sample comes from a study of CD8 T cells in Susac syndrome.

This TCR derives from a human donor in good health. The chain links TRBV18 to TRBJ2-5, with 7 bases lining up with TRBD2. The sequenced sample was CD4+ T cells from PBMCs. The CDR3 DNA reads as TGTGCCAGCTCACCTTATGCGGGGGACCAAGAGACCCAGTACTTC. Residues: CASSPYAGDQETQYF.